The present entry profiles one TCR beta chain with its context. With 2 bases removed from V and 4 bases from J, the gap between germline ends came to 11 bases. This CDR3 comprises 14 residues. The V gene's germline CDR1 is MNHEY and CDR2 SMNVEV (reference sequence). The sample originates from a study of blood T cell repertoires in COVID-19. Authors' analysis steps: Counts of nucleated cells, estimated from reference gene primer amplification, were obtained. Profiling relied on immunoSEQ multiplex PCR, and the TCRdb table lists in-frame clones only, not all of them. V, J and clone size derive from that table, while D and trimming were established from the DNA sequence. The table includes more than 70,000 clones, less than 90% detected once.

This clonotype originated in a man in his sixties with acute or convalescent COVID-19. The V gene is TRBV27, the J gene TRBJ1-1, with D perhaps TRBD1 (5 bases). Sequenced sample: peripheral blood. The CDR3 reads CASSLLGGTTEAFF. For the CDR3, the DNA is TGTGCCAGCAGTTTACTCGGGGGGACCACTGAAGCTTTCTTT.